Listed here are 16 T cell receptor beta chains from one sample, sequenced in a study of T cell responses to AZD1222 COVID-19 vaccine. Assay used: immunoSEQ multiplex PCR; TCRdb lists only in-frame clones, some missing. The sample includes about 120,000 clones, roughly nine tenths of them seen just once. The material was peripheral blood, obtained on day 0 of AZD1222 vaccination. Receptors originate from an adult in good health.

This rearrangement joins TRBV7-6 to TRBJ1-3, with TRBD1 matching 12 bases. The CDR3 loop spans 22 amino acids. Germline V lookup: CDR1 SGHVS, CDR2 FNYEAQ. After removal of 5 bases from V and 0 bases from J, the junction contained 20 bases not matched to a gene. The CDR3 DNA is TGTGCCAGCAGCCCCCGGTATCGACCGGGACAGGGGGCCGAGAGCTCTGGAAACACCATATATTTT. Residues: CASSPRYRPGQGAESSGNTIYF.

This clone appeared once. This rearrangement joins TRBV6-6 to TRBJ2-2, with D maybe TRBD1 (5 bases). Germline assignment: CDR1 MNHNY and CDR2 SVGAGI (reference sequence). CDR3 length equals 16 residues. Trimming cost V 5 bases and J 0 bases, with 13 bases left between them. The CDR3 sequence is CASSQGSFANTGELFF. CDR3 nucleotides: TGTGCCAGCAGTCAGGGTTCCTTCGCGAACACCGGGGAGCTGTTTTTT.

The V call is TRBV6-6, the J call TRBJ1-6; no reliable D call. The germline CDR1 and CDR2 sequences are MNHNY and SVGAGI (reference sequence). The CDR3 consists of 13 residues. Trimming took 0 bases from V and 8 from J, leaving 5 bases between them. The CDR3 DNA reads TGTGCCAGCAGTTACTCTAAGGATTCACCCCTCCACTTT. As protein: CASSYSKDSPLHF.

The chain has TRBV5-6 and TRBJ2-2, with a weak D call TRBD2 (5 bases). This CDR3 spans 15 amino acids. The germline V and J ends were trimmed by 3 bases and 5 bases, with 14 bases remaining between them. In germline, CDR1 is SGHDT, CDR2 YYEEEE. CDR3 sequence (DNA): TGTGCCAGCAGCTCCCGCGCCTCGGGAACCGGGGAGCTGTTTTTT. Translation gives CASSSRASGTGELFF.

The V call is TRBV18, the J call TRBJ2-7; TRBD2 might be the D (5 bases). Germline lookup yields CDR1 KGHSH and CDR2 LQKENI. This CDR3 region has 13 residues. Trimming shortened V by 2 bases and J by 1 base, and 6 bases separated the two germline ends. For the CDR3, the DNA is TGTGCCAGCTCACCATCGGGGTCCTACGAGCAGTACTTC. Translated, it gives CASSPSGSYEQYF.

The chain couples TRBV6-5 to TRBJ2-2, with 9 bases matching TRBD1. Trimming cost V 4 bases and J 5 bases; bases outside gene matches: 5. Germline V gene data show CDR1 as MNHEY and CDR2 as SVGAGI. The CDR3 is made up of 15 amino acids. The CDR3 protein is CASSFGTGLTGELFF. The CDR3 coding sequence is TGTGCCAGCAGTTTCGGGACAGGGTTGACCGGGGAGCTGTTTTTT.

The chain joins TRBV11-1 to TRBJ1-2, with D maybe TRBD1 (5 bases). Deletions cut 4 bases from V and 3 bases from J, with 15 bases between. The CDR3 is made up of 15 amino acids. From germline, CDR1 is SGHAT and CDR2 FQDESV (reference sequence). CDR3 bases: TGTGCCAGCAGCTCACAGCCCCCGGGGGACTATGGCTACACCTTC. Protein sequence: CASSSQPPGDYGYTF.

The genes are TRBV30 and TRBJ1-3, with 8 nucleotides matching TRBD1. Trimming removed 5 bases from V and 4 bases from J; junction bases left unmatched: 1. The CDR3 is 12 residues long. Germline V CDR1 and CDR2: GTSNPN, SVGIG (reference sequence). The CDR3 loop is CAWDRGGNTIYF. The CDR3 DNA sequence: TGTGCCTGGGACAGGGGAGGAAACACCATATATTTT.

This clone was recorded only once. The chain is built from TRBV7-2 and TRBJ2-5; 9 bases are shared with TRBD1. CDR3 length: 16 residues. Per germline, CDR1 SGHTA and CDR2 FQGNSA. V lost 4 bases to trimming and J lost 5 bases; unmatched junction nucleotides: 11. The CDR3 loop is CASSSTLGTGIETQYF. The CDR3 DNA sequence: TGTGCCAGCAGCTCCACCCTCGGGACAGGGATCGAGACCCAGTACTTC.

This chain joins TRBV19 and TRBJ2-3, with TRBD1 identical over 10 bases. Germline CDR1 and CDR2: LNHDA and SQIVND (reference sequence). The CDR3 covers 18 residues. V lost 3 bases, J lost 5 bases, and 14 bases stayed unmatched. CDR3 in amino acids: CASSIQSGTGDGRDTQYF. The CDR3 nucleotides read TGTGCCAGTAGTATCCAATCCGGGACAGGGGATGGAAGAGATACGCAGTATTTT. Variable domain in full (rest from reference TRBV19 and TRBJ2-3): DGGITQSPKYLFRKEGQNVTLSCEQNLNHDAMYWYRQDPGQGLRLIYYSQIVNDFQKGDIAEGYSVSREKKESFPLTVTSAQKNPTAFYLCASSIQSGTGDGRDTQYFGPGTRLTVL.

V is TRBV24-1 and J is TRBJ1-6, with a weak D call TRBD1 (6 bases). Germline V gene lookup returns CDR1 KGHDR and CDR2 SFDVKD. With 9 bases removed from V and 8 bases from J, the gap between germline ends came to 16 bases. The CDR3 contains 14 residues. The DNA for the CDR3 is TGTGCCACCGCTGACCAGGGGTTTGATTCACCCCTCCACTTT. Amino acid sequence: CATADQGFDSPLHF.

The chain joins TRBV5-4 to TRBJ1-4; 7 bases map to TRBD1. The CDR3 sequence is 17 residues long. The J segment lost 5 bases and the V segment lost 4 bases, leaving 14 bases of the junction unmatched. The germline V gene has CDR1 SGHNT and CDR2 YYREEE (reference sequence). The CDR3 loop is CASSTEVQGRGNEKLFF. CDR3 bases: TGTGCCAGCAGCACCGAGGTACAGGGGCGGGGGAATGAAAAACTGTTTTTT.

The CDR3 bases are TGCAGTGCTAGAAGACAGTACGAGCAGTACTTC. This gives the protein CSARRQYEQYF. V is TRBV20-1 and J is TRBJ2-7; D is perhaps TRBD1 (5 bases). Germline V CDR1 and CDR2: DFQATT, SNEGSKA (reference sequence). The CDR3 is 11 amino acids. V was pared by 2 bases and J by 4 bases, with 6 bases between.

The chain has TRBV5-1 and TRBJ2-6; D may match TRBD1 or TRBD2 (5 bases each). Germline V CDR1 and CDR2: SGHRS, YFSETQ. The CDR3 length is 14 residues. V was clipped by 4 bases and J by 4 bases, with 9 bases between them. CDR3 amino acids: CASSEGFGANVLTF. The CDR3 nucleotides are TGCGCCAGCAGCGAGGGGTTCGGGGCCAACGTCCTGACTTTC.

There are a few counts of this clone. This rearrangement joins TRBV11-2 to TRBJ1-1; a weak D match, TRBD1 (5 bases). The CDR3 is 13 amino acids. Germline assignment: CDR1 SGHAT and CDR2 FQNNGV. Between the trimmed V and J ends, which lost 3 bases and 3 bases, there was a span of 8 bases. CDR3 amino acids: CASSFSRDTEAFF. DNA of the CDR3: TGTGCCAGCAGCTTCTCCAGGGACACTGAAGCTTTCTTT.

The DNA for the CDR3 is TGTGCCAGCAGACGAACCCGGGACACAGGGGAGTTCTTC. Its protein is CASRRTRDTGEFF. The gene calls are TRBV6-5 and TRBJ2-1; 7 bases are shared with TRBD1. Germline assignment: CDR1 MNHEY and CDR2 SVGAGI. V shed 6 bases and J 14 bases; nucleotides not matched to a gene: 13. The CDR3 spans 13 residues.